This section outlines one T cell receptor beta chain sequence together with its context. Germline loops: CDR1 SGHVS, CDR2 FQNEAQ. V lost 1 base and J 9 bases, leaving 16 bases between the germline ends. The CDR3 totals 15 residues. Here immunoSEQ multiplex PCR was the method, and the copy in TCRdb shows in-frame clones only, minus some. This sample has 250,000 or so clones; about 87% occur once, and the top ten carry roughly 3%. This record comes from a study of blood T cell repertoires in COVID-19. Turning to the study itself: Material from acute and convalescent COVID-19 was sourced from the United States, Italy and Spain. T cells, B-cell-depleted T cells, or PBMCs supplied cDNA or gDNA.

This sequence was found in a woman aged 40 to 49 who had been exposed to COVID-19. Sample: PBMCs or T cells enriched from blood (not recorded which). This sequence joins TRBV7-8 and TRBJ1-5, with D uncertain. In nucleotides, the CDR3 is TGTGCCAGCAGCTTAGGTGTGGGAGGTCGGCGGCCCCAGCATTTT. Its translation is CASSLGVGGRRPQHF.